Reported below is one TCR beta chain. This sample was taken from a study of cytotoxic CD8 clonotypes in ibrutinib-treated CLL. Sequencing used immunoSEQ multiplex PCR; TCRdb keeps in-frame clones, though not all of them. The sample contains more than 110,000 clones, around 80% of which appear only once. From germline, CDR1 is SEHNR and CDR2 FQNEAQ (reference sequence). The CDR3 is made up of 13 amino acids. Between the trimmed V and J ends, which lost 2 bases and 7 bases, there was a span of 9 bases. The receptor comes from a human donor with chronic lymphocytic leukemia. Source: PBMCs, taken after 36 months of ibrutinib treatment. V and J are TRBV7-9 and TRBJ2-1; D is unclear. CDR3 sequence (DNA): TGTGCCAGCAGCTTACTCGGACCTAATGAGCAGTTCTTC. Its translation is CASSLLGPNEQFF.